The text below deals with one TCR beta chain. Its specific antigen is unknown. The input lacks base qualities; no much larger clone sits a single base away. The data stem from a study of blood T cell repertoires in COVID-19 (dated by TCRdb to between 2020 and 2021). Regarding the study in general: Samples from collaborators originated in the United States, Italy and Spain and spanned both the acute and convalescent phases of COVID-19. The samples were drawn from two sources: the first 160 participants of the ongoing ImmuneRACE study, and 950 to 1,500 subjects contributed by 6 global collaborators. A freely available public database, intended as a resource for researchers studying the immune response to SARS-CoV-2, is where the repertoires were released. Sample metadata almost always included a de-identified subject ID, COVID-19 status, age in years and sex. HLA class I and class II types, where available, came from metadata supplied by the sample provider rather than from assay-based typing. Subjects who had been exposed to COVID-19, were actively infected with it, or had recovered from it provided the deeply sampled blood TCRbeta repertoires that made up the dataset. The prospective study material was composed of cDNA or gDNA derived from T cells, B-cell-depleted T cells, or PBMCs.

The CDR3 sequence holds 17 residues, the cysteine and phenylalanine included. This entry keeps only the CDR3 DNA: 51 bases, framed from base 1. Participants in the prospective study were enrolled through a virtual design, were aged roughly 18 to 95 years, and lived in 24 United States geographic areas. In the prospective study, cohorts were assigned on the basis of participant-reported clinical history obtained from a screening survey and a study questionnaire. Mobile phlebotomists in the prospective study collected whole blood, serum and a nasopharyngeal or oropharyngeal swab from every participant. Additional blood draws and questionnaires over an approximately 2-month period could optionally be provided by prospective study participants. Before DNA extraction, blood samples from the prospective study were shipped at room temperature or frozen. The immunoSEQ Assay, a bias-controlled multiplex PCR, was used to amplify TCRbeta CDR3 regions from genomic DNA. Concerning the study's data processing: Nucleated cell counts per sample were estimated from amplification of reference gene primers within the assay. Sequence reads were collapsed and filtered to measure the absolute abundance of every unique TCRbeta CDR3 rearrangement. For each sample, productive Simpson clonality was calculated as the square root of Simpson's diversity index across productive rearrangements. In TCRdb, the immuneACCESS table is reduced to in-frame sequences with V and J assigned. These tables do not hold every clone; where another copy was compared, an unresolved V gene accounts for under half, and the others remain unexplained. The DNA gave D and trimming, while V, J and clone size come from that table. The sample table contains about 190,000 clones; only one count was recorded for roughly three quarters of them. About 15% of the sample comes from the top ten.

The investigation overall reported the following: How much clinical and demographic metadata was included differed by source and by participant, and the metadata was provided uncurated.

The sequenced sample was PBMCs or T cells enriched from blood (not recorded which). This TCR was sampled from a woman between 50 and 59 years old with acute COVID-19. The V gene is TRBV21-1 and the J gene is TRBJ2-3; TRBD2 is the table's D call, not checked against the DNA. TRBV21-1 has pseudogene status. The sequenced DNA is TGTGCCAGCAGCGCTATAGCGGGGGAGACGATCATTGTTACGCAGTATTTT. Translated, it reads CASSAIAGETIIVTQYF.